The source of this T cell receptor beta chain is a study of CD4 T cells in relation to SARS-CoV-2 and coronaviruses (dated by TCRdb to the early 2020s). Turning to the overall study: In the ViraFEST assay, PBMCs were cultured with antigen for around nine days, after which TCR beta CDR3s were sequenced to identify antigen-specific clonal expansions. The negative reference condition was either a culture with an HIV-1 Nef peptide pool or a culture with no peptide. Shared crossreactive spike epitopes were mapped to their HLA restriction using patient-derived lymphoblastoid cell lines. Memory CD4+ T cell crossreactivity between SARS-CoV-2 and common cold coronavirus spike proteins was assessed at the TCR clonotype level in the study. The Adaptive Biotechnologies TCR-sequencing kit was used for samples from a few pre-COVID donors and for the naive versus memory experiments, whereas the other data were Illumina-based. A different TCR-beta assay, based on Illumina, was used to sequence expansion assays from other donors in the study. What the research found in general, with its limitations: Significantly weaker SARS-CoV-2-driven expansion was shown by crossreactive clones than by monoreactive clones, consistent with antigenic imprinting. Because the crossreactivity analysis focused on spike protein, crossreactivity against other viral proteins was not assessed. Pre-pandemic and post-infection samples were not both contributed by any donor, so tracing of the source of pre-existing responses was limited. Around 65% of donors had memory CD4+ clonotypes that crossrecognized SARS-CoV-2 and at least one common cold coronavirus spike. Small numbers of patients and of tested TCRs were a limitation of the study.

The CDR3 runs 16 amino acids, cysteine and phenylalanine included. The CDR3 DNA has 48 bases and is translated from base 1. As to this clone: Its antigen specificity is not known. No clone much larger than this one lies a single base away; base qualities are absent.

The library was produced with the immunoSEQ multiplex PCR assay. In the authors' own workflow: During preprocessing, nonproductive sequences were removed, as were CDR3s that did not start with C, did not end with F or W, or were shorter than 7 amino acids. Antigen-specific clonotypes were called with the MANAFEST web app, based on expansion relative to reference and other culture wells. A clone was considered positive if significant expansion relative to the reference culture was observed in 2 of 3 replicate wells at an FDR below 0.05. To be called positive, a clone also had to show significant expansion compared with every other tandem well and an odds ratio greater than 5. CDR3 homology was quantified as pairwise Levenshtein distance, calculated with the stringdist R package after three terminal residues were trimmed from each end. Held by TCRdb, this immuneACCESS table contains in-frame sequences only and omits some clones. Under half of the omission traces to an unresolved V gene where checked; the cause of the rest is unknown. V, J and clone size are those of that table, while D and trimming were read from the DNA. A total of tens of thousands of clones appear in this sample, 75% of them only once. The ten biggest clones cover 10% to 15% of the sample.

CD4+ T cells from unexposed donors were collected before the COVID-19 pandemic (2011-2018). Following 10 days of culture, the EasySep CD4+ T cell isolation kit was used to isolate CD4+ T cells. As cell numbers permitted, CD4+ T cells from unexposed donors were tested for reactivity to SARS-CoV-2 S and N and to four common cold coronavirus spike pools. PBMCs were cultured at under 2.5 million per well in IMDM supplemented with 5% human AB serum and 9 to 10 IU/ml IL-2. Half of the culture medium was replaced with fresh IL-2-containing medium on days 3 and 7. In general, every peptide culture condition was set up in three replicate wells. Leukapheresis product for the unexposed donors was bought commercially. Ficoll-Paque PLUS gradient centrifugation was used to isolate PBMCs from either whole blood or leukapheresis product. PBMCs were either cryopreserved at -140°C or used fresh in the expansion assay. The QIAamp Micro DNA Kit was used to extract genomic DNA from the CD4+ T cells.

This TCR was recovered from a human donor in good health. Source material: CD4+ T cells from PBMCs, cultured in vitro. The chain uses TRBV12-2 and TRBJ1-5. TRBV12-2 is assigned pseudogene status. The CDR3 region has the sequence CASRLRAGACESPQHF. The base sequence is TGTGCAAGTCGCTTACGGGCCGGGGCTTGTGAATCGCCCCAGCATTTT.